These 25 T cell receptor beta chains share one sample of origin, sequenced in a study of T cell changes during pregnancy in multiple sclerosis. The table came from immunoSEQ multiplex PCR; TCRdb's copy has only in-frame clones and leaves some out. The sample includes approximately 44,000 clones, around 90% of them seen just once. This material consisted of CD4+ T cells from peripheral blood mononuclear cells, taken in the first trimester of pregnancy. The receptors shown here come from a female donor with multiple sclerosis, enrolled in a pregnancy study.

The gene calls are TRBV19 and TRBJ2-5; TRBD1 agrees at 8 bases. The germline gives CDR1 LNHDA, CDR2 SQIVND (reference sequence). V lost 8 bases and J lost 7; bases outside the gene matches: 6. The CDR3 length is 12 residues. CDR3 in amino acids: CASGQGSGTQYF. CDR3 DNA: TGTGCCAGTGGACAGGGCTCGGGGACCCAGTACTTC.

The chain joins TRBV5-1 to TRBJ2-5; possible D gene TRBD1, 6 bases. This CDR3 has 14 residues. Trimming took off 1 base at V and 4 bases at J, with 11 bases between the two ends. Germline loops: CDR1 SGHRS, CDR2 YFSETQ. The CDR3 DNA follows: TGCGCCAGCAGCTTGTCTGGGGGCCCAGAGACCCAGTACTTC. Protein: CASSLSGGPETQYF.

V and J are TRBV20-1 and TRBJ2-4; D is uncertain. V was trimmed by 6 bases and J by 4 bases, leaving 7 bases between them. This CDR3 is 11 amino acids long. Germline assignment: CDR1 DFQATT and CDR2 SNEGSKA (reference sequence). The DNA of the CDR3 is TGCAGTGCCCCCAGTAAAAACATTCAGTACTTC. This sequence encodes CSAPSKNIQYF.

This clone appeared once. CDR3 residues: CASSHQWGGLAGLYNEQFF. The CDR3 coding sequence is TGCGCCAGCAGCCACCAGTGGGGCGGGCTAGCGGGATTATACAATGAGCAGTTCTTC. J is TRBJ2-1 and V is TRBV4-1; the match to TRBD2 covers 9 bases. Germline V gene sequence: CDR1 MGHRA, CDR2 YSYEKL. V lost 3 bases to trimming and J lost 4 bases; unmatched junction nucleotides: 16. This CDR3 has 19 amino acids.

This clone was observed once. The chain has TRBV5-1 and TRBJ1-1; the D gene is possibly TRBD1 (6 bases). The CDR3 has 15 residues. CDR1 is SGHRS and CDR2 is YFSETQ in the germline V gene. Trimming cost V 5 bases and J 1 base, with 15 bases left between them. The CDR3 sequence: CASRSPGHRNTEAFF. In DNA form, the CDR3 reads TGCGCCAGCAGGTCACCGGGACACCGGAACACTGAAGCTTTCTTT.

The chain recombines TRBV27 with TRBJ2-7; 11 positions agree with TRBD1. This CDR3 contains 15 residues. CDR1 and CDR2 from the germline V gene are MNHEY and SMNVEV (reference sequence). The junction had 7 bases not matched to a gene; V was cut back by 3 bases and J by 6 bases. The CDR3: CASSFYGQGAAEQYF. In DNA, the CDR3 is TGTGCCAGCAGTTTCTACGGACAGGGGGCGGCCGAGCAGTACTTC.

The chain has TRBV5-5 and TRBJ2-1; D might be TRBD2 (5 bases). Germline V gene lookup returns CDR1 SGHKS and CDR2 YYEKEE (reference sequence). The CDR3 covers 14 residues. The V end was cut by 1 base, the J end by 3 bases, with 8 bases between. This chain's CDR3 is CASSLLANYNEQFF. CDR3 nucleotide sequence: TGTGCCAGCAGCTTGTTAGCGAACTACAATGAGCAGTTCTTC.

The chain recombines TRBV28 with TRBJ2-1, with a weak D call TRBD2 (6 bases). Germline V gene lookup returns CDR1 MDHEN and CDR2 SYDVKM. This CDR3 has 15 residues. The CDR3 protein is CIEWGEGDSYNEQFF. CDR3 bases: TGTATTGAGTGGGGGGAAGGGGACTCCTACAATGAGCAGTTCTTC.

This chain joins TRBV7-3 and TRBJ2-5, with TRBD1 as a possible D gene (5 bases). The CDR3 sequence is 14 residues long. V lost 0 bases to trimming and J lost 5 bases, with 10 bases between them. Per germline, CDR1 SGHTA and CDR2 FQGTGA. The CDR3 DNA is TGTGCCAGCAGCTTAACGTCAGGGTCGGAGACCCAGTACTTC. This gives the protein CASSLTSGSETQYF.

The chain recombines TRBV30 with TRBJ2-1; maybe TRBD1 (5 bases). The CDR3 contains 12 residues. With 2 bases removed from V and 4 bases from J, the gap between germline ends came to 6 bases. The germline V gene has CDR1 GTSNPN and CDR2 SVGIG (reference sequence). The DNA for the CDR3 is TGTGCCTGGAGTTCAGGGTACAATGAGCAGTTCTTC. Translated, it gives CAWSSGYNEQFF.

J is TRBJ2-2 and V is TRBV7-2; 13 bases line up with TRBD2. The CDR3 loop spans 16 amino acids. J was trimmed by 4 bases and V by 5 bases; bases with no gene match: 4. Germline V gene lookup returns CDR1 SGHTA and CDR2 FQGNSA. The chain's CDR3 is CASSARLAGGTGELFF. The CDR3 coding sequence is TGTGCCAGCAGCGCCCGACTAGCGGGGGGCACCGGGGAGCTGTTTTTT.

J is TRBJ2-7 and V is TRBV5-4; D ambiguous. Trimming left V 1 base short and J 6 bases short, with 14 bases between. CDR3 length: 14 amino acids. Germline values: CDR1 SGHNT, CDR2 YYREEE (reference sequence). CDR3 in amino acids: CASSLTSNPFEQYF. CDR3 nucleotide sequence: TGTGCCAGCAGCTTGACTTCCAACCCCTTCGAGCAGTACTTC.

The J gene is TRBJ2-1, the V gene TRBV6-4; no clear D. This CDR3 is 13 amino acids long. The V end lost 3 bases, the J end lost 9 bases, and 12 bases lay between the germline ends. From germline, CDR1 is MRHNA and CDR2 SNTAGT. The CDR3 loop is CASSDTLVGEQFF. The CDR3 bases are TGTGCCAGCAGTGATACCCTAGTGGGTGAGCAGTTCTTC.

This chain uses TRBV6-1 with TRBJ2-7; D may be TRBD1 (6 bases). V lost 6 bases and J lost 0, with 12 bases in between. Germline loops: CDR1 MNHNS, CDR2 SASEGT. CDR3 length: 14 residues. CDR3 sequence (DNA): TGTGCCAGCAGGAGGACAGACTACTCCTACGAGCAGTACTTC. Amino acid sequence: CASRRTDYSYEQYF.

This clone was counted a single time. The chain links TRBV5-8 to TRBJ2-1; 10 positions match TRBD1. This CDR3 has 16 amino acids. Germline assignment: CDR1 SGHTS and CDR2 YDEGEE. Trimming removed 4 bases from V and 0 bases from J; junction bases left unmatched: 4. This CDR3 is CASSPRDRGSYNEQFF. The CDR3 nucleotides are TGTGCCAGCAGCCCGCGGGACAGGGGCTCCTACAATGAGCAGTTCTTC.

V is TRBV7-6 and J is TRBJ2-1, with 10 bases that match TRBD2. The CDR3 contains 18 residues. J was trimmed by 3 bases and V by 1 base; bases with no gene match: 9. Germline V gives CDR1 SGHVS, CDR2 FNYEAQ. The CDR3 loop reads CASSLGASGSTLYNEQFF. The DNA for the CDR3 is TGTGCCAGCAGCTTAGGGGCTAGCGGGAGCACCCTCTACAATGAGCAGTTCTTC.

The chain links TRBV6-6 to TRBJ1-1, with 7 bases aligning to TRBD1. The CDR3 runs to 13 residues. Germline trimming cut 6 bases from V and 1 base from J; bases unmatched to any gene: 2. Germline CDR1 MNHNY, CDR2 SVGAGI (reference sequence). The CDR3 DNA is TGTGCCAGCAGCAGGGACAGGAACACTGAAGCTTTCTTT. It specifies CASSRDRNTEAFF.

The table lists this clone with a few counts. This rearrangement joins TRBV5-6 to TRBJ1-2; D remains unclear. CDR3 length: 13 residues. Between the trimmed V and J ends, which lost 4 bases and 0 bases, there was a span of 7 bases. Germline V gene data show CDR1 as SGHDT and CDR2 as YYEEEE. DNA for the CDR3: TGTGCCAGCAGCCGGGGTCCTAACTATGGCTACACCTTC. It is translated as CASSRGPNYGYTF.

V and J are TRBV29-1 and TRBJ2-5; 9 nucleotides match TRBD2. Looked up from germline, CDR1 is SQVTM and CDR2 is ANQGSEA. The CDR3 totals 14 residues. Germline trimming cut 8 bases from V and 5 bases from J; bases unmatched to any gene: 12. CDR3 in DNA: TGCAGCTACGCGCTAGCGGGACTGGGGGAGACCCAGTACTTC. It encodes CSYALAGLGETQYF.

The gene calls are TRBV2 and TRBJ2-7; 10 bases match TRBD2. The CDR3 is 18 amino acids. Germline values: CDR1 SNHLY, CDR2 FYNNEI. With 0 bases clipped from V and 3 bases from J, the junction kept 11 bases outside the gene matches. For the CDR3, the DNA is TGTGCCAGCAGTGAAGCGCTTCCGTGGACTAGCGGTGGCTACGAGCAGTACTTC. Translated: CASSEALPWTSGGYEQYF.

This rearrangement joins TRBV14 to TRBJ2-5; no clear D. Germline assignment: CDR1 SGHDN and CDR2 FVKESK. There are 13 residues in the CDR3. The germline V and J ends were trimmed by 0 bases and 5 bases, with 7 bases remaining between them. Here the CDR3 reads CASSQELRETQYF. The CDR3 coding sequence is TGTGCCAGCAGCCAAGAACTGCGGGAGACCCAGTACTTC. The whole variable domain, filled in from reference TRBV14 and TRBJ2-5, reads EAGVTQFPSHSVIEKGQTVTLRCDPISGHDNLYWYRRVMGKEIKFLLHFVKESKQDESGMPNNRFLAERTGGTYSTLKVQPAELEDSGVYFCASSQELRETQYFGPGTRLLVL.

The chain uses TRBV5-8 and TRBJ1-2; 7 bases align to TRBD1. Germline CDR1 and CDR2: SGHTS and YDEGEE. After removal of 3 bases from V and 4 bases from J, the junction contained 6 bases not matched to a gene. The CDR3 runs 14 residues. CDR3 protein: CASSWETGSYGYTF. CDR3 coding DNA: TGTGCCAGCAGCTGGGAGACAGGGAGCTATGGCTACACCTTC.

The chain uses TRBV28 and TRBJ2-1, with a weak D call TRBD2 (5 bases). V lost 5 bases and J 7 bases, leaving 12 bases between the germline ends. The CDR3 runs 13 residues. CDR1 and CDR2 (germline): MDHEN, SYDVKM. Here the CDR3 DNA reads TGTGCCAGCAGTCACGGACTCAGGAATGAGCAGTTCTTC. Protein sequence: CASSHGLRNEQFF.

This chain joins TRBV6-1 and TRBJ1-1, with TRBD1 as a possible D gene (6 bases). This CDR3 contains 14 residues. V was cut by 5 bases and J by 0 bases, with 10 bases left in between. CDR1 is MNHNS, CDR2 SASEGT, per germline. CDR3 amino acids: CASSMTGLNTEAFF. In DNA, the CDR3 is TGTGCCAGCAGTATGACAGGATTGAACACTGAAGCTTTCTTT.

V is TRBV6-5 and J is TRBJ2-6; D gene ambiguous. Deletions cut 2 bases from V and 2 bases from J, with 10 bases between. CDR1 and CDR2 (germline): MNHEY, SVGAGI. This CDR3 is 16 amino acids long. The CDR3, as DNA: TGTGCCAGCAGTTACCGGCGGCTGACTGGGGCCAACGTCCTGACTTTC. Translation gives CASSYRRLTGANVLTF.